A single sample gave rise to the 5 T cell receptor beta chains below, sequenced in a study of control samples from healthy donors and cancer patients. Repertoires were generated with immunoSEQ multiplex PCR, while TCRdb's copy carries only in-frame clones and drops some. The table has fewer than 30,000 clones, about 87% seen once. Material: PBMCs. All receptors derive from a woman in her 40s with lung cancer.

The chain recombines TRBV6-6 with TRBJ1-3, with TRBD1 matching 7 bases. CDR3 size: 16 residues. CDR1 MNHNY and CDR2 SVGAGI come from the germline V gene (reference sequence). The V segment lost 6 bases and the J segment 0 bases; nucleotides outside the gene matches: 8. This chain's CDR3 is CASSLVTGVSGNTIYF. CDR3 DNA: TGTGCCAGCAGCCTCGTTACAGGGGTCTCTGGAAACACCATATATTTT.

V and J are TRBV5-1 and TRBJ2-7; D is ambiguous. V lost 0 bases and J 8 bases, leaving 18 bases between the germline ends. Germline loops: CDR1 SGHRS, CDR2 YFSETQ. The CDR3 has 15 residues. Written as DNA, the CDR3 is TGCGCCAGCAGCTTGGAGGTCGGACGGAGTAGCAAGCAGTACTTC. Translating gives CASSLEVGRSSKQYF.

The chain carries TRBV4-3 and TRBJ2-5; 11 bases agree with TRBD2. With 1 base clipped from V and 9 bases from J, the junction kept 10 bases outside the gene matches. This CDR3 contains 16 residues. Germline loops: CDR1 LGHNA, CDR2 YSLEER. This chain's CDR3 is CASSQALAGGWGAQYF. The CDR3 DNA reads TGCGCCAGCAGCCAAGCCCTAGCGGGGGGCTGGGGGGCCCAGTACTTC.

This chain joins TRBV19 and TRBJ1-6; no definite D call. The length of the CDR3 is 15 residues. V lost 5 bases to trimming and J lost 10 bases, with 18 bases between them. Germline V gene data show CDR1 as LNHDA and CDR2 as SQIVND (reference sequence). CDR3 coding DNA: TGTGCCAGTAGTGGCCGAAGGTTGGGTCCCTCACCCCTCCACTTT. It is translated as CASSGRRLGPSPLHF. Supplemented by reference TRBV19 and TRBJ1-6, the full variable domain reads DGGITQSPKYLFRKEGQNVTLSCEQNLNHDAMYWYRQDPGQGLRLIYYSQIVNDFQKGDIAEGYSVSREKKESFPLTVTSAQKNPTAFYLCASSGRRLGPSPLHFGNGTRLTVT.

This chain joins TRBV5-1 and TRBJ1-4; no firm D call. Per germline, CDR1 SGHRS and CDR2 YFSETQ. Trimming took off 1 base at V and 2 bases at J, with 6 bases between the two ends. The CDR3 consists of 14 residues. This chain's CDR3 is CASSLTATNEKLFF. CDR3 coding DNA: TGCGCCAGCAGCTTGACGGCCACTAATGAAAAACTGTTTTTT. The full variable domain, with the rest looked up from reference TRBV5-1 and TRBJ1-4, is KAGVTQTPRYLIKTRGQQVTLSCSPISGHRSVSWYQQTPGQGLQFLFEYFSETQRNKGNFPGRFSGRQFSNSRSEMNVSTLELGDSALYLCASSLTATNEKLFFGSGTQLSVL.